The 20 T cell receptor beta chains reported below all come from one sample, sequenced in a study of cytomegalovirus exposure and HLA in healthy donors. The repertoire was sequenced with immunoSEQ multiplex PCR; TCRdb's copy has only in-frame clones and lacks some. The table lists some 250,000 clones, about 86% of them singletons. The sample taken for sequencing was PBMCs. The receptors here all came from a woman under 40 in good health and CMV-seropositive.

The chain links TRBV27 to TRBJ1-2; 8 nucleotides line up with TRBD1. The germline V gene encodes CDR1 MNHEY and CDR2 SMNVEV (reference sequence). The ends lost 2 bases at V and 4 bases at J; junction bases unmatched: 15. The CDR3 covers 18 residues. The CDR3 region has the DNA TGTGCCAGCAGTTTAAGGGACCCGACAGGGGCCTATGGCTATGGCTACACCTTC. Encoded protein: CASSLRDPTGAYGYGYTF.

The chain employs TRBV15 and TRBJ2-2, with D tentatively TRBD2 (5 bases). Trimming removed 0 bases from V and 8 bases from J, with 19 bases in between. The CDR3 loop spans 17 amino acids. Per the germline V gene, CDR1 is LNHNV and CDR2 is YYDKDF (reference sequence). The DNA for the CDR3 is TGTGCCACCAGCAGAGAGAAGTCGGAGGCAGGCAGGGGGGAGCTGTTTTTT. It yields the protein CATSREKSEAGRGELFF. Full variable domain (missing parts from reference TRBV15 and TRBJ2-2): DAMVIQNPRYQVTQFGKPVTLSCSQTLNHNVMYWYQQKSSQAPKLLFHYYDKDFNNEADTPDNFQSRRPNTSFCFLDIRSPGLGDTAMYLCATSREKSEAGRGELFFGEGSRLTVL.

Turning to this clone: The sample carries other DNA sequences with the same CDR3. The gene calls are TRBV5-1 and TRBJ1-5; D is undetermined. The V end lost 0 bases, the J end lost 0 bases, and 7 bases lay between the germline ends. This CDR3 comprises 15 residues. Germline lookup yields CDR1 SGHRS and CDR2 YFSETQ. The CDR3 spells CASSLGGYSNQPQHF. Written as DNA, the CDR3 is TGCGCCAGCAGCTTGGGAGGCTATAGCAATCAGCCCCAGCATTTT. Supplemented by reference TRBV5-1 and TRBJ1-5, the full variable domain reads KAGVTQTPRYLIKTRGQQVTLSCSPISGHRSVSWYQQTPGQGLQFLFEYFSETQRNKGNFPGRFSGRQFSNSRSEMNVSTLELGDSALYLCASSLGGYSNQPQHFGDGTRLSIL.

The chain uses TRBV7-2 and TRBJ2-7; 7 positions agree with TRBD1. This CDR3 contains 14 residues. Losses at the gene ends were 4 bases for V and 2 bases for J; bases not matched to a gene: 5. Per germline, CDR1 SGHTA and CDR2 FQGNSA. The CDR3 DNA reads TGTGCCAGCAGCTCAACGACAGGGACCTACGAGCAGTACTTC. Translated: CASSSTTGTYEQYF. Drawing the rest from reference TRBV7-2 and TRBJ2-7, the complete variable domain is GAGVSQSPSNKVTEKGKDVELRCDPISGHTALYWYRQSLGQGLEFLIYFQGNSAPDKSGLPSDRFSAERTGGSVSTLTIQRTQQEDSAVYLCASSSTTGTYEQYFGPGTRLTVT.

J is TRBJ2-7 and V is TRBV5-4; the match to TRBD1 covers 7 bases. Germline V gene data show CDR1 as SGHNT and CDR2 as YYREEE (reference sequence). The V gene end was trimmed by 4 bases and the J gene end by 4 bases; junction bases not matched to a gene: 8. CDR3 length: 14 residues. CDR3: CASSAMGQLYEQYF. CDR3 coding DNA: TGTGCCAGCAGCGCAATGGGACAGTTATACGAGCAGTACTTC.

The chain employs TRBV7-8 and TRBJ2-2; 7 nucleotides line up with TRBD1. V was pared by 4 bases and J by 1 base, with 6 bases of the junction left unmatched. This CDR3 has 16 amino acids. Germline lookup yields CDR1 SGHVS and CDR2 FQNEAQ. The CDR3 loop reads CASSYTGTVNTGELFF. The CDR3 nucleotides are TGTGCCAGCAGCTACACCGGGACAGTGAACACCGGGGAGCTGTTTTTT. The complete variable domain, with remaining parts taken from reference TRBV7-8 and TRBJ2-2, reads GAGVSQSPRYKVAKRGQDVALRCDPISGHVSLFWYQQALGQGPEFLTYFQNEAQLDKSGLPSDRFFAERPEGSVSTLKIQRTQQEDSAVYLCASSYTGTVNTGELFFGEGSRLTVL.

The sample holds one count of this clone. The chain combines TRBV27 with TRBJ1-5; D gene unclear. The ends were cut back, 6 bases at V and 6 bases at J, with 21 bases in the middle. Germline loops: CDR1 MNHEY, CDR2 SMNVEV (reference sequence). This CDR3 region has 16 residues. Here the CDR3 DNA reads TGTGCCAGCAGCATAGGCGGCCCCAAGGTCGGTCAGCCCCAGCATTTT. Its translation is CASSIGGPKVGQPQHF.

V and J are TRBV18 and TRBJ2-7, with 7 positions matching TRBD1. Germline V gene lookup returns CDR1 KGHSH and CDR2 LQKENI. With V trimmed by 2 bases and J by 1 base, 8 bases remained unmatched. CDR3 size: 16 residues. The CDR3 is CASSPFTGAGSYEQYF. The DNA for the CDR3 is TGTGCCAGCTCACCATTTACAGGGGCCGGATCCTACGAGCAGTACTTC.

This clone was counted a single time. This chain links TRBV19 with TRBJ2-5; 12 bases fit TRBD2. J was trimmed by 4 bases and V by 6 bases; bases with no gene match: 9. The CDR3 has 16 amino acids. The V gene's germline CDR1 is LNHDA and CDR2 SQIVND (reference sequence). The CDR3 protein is CASRALAGGPSETQYF. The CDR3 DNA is TGTGCCAGTAGGGCCCTAGCGGGAGGGCCGTCAGAGACCCAGTACTTC.

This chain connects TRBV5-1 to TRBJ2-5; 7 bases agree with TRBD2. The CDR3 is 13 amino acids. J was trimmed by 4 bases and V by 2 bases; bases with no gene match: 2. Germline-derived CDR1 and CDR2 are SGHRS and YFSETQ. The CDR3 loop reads CASSLGEGETQYF. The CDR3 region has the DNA TGCGCCAGCAGCTTAGGGGAGGGAGAGACCCAGTACTTC.

The CDR3 loop reads CARMVRNEQFF. The CDR3 DNA follows: TGTGCCAGAATGGTCAGAAATGAGCAGTTCTTC. The J gene is TRBJ2-1, the V gene TRBV2; D unclear. Per germline, CDR1 SNHLY and CDR2 FYNNEI. CDR3 length: 11 residues. The germline V and J ends were trimmed by 9 bases and 7 bases, with 10 bases remaining between them.

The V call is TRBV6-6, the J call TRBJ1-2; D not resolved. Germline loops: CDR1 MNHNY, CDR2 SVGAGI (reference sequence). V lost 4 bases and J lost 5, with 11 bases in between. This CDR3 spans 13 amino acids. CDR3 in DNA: TGTGCCAGCAGTTCCACGGGATCGTATGGCTACACCTTC. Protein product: CASSSTGSYGYTF.

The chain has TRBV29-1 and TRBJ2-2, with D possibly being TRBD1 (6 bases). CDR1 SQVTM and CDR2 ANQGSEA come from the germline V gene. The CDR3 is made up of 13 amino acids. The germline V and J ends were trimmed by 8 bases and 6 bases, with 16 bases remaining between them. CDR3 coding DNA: TGCAGCACCCAACAGGGCCTGTCCGGGGAGCTGTTTTTT. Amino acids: CSTQQGLSGELFF.

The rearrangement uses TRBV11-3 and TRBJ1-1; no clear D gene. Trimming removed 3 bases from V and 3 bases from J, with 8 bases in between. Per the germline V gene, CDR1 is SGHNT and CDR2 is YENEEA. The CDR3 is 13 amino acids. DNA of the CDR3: TGTGCCAGCAGCTTCGACTTGTACACTGAAGCTTTCTTT. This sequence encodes CASSFDLYTEAFF.

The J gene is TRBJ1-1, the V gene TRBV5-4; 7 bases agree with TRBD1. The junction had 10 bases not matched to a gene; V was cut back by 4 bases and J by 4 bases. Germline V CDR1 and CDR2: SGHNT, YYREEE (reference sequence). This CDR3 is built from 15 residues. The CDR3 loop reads CASSRQGGAGTEAFF. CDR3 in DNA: TGTGCCAGCAGCAGGCAAGGGGGCGCGGGCACTGAAGCTTTCTTT.

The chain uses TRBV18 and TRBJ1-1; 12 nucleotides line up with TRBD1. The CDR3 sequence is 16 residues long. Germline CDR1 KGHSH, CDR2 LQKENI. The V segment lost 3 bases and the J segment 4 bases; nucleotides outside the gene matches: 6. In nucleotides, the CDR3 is TGTGCCAGCTCACCCGGGACAGGGGGCCTGGGCACTGAAGCTTTCTTT. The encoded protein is CASSPGTGGLGTEAFF.

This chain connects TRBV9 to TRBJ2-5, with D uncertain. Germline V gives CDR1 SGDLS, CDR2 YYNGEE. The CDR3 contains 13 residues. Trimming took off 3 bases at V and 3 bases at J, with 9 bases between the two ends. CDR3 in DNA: TGTGCCAGCAGCGCAGGCTGGGAAGAGACCCAGTACTTC. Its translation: CASSAGWEETQYF.

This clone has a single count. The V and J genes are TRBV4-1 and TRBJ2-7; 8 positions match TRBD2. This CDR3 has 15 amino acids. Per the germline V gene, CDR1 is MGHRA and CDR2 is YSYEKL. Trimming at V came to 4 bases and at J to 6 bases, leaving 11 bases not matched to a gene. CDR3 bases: TGCGCCAGCAGCCGCACGGGGGGGAGAAGCATCGAGCAGTACTTC. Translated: CASSRTGGRSIEQYF.

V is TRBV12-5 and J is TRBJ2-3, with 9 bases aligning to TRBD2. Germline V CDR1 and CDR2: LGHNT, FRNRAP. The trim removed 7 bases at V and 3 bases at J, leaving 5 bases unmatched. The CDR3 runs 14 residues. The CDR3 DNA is TGTGCTAGTGCGGAGGGACTAGCAACAGATACGCAGTATTTT. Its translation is CASAEGLATDTQYF. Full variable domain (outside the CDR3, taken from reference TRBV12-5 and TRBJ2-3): DARVTQTPRHKVTEMGQEVTMRCQPILGHNTVFWYRQTMMQGLELLAYFRNRAPLDDSGMPKDRFSAEMPDATLATLKIQPSEPRDSAVYFCASAEGLATDTQYFGPGTRLTVL.

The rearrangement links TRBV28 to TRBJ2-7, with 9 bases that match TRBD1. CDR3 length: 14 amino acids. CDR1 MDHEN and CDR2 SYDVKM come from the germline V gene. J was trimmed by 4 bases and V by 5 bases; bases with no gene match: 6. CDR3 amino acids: CASSPPTGGYEQYF. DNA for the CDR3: TGTGCCAGCAGTCCCCCGACAGGGGGGTACGAGCAGTACTTC.